The clone carrying this T cell receptor (beta chain) appeared many times. Its specificity is not known. TCRdb reanalysed the 5' RACE reads using MiXCR and keeps one entry per CDR3 protein. The data hold tens of thousands of distinct CDR3 sequences, with 9% to 15% observed a single time. This record belongs to a study of T-cell memory formation after mild COVID-19. Study background: Largely, the TCR clusters proved donor specific.

Points from the study as a whole: Pre-infection memory showed some responding clones, and this suggested that cross-reactive memory joined.

V lost 7 bases to trimming and J lost 1 base, with 10 bases between them. The CDR3 spans 13 residues. The rearrangement joins TRBV12-3 or TRBV12-4 to TRBJ2-5, with D possibly being TRBD1 (5 bases). The sample was PBMCs or a T cell subset sorted from them (not recorded which). This TCR derives from a man younger than 30 who had mild COVID-19 (a few samples of this study predate the infection). Cell type and time point are not known. The CDR3 protein is CASKKDSQETQYF. For the CDR3, the DNA is TGTGCCAGCAAAAAAGACAGCCAAGAGACCCAGTACTTC.